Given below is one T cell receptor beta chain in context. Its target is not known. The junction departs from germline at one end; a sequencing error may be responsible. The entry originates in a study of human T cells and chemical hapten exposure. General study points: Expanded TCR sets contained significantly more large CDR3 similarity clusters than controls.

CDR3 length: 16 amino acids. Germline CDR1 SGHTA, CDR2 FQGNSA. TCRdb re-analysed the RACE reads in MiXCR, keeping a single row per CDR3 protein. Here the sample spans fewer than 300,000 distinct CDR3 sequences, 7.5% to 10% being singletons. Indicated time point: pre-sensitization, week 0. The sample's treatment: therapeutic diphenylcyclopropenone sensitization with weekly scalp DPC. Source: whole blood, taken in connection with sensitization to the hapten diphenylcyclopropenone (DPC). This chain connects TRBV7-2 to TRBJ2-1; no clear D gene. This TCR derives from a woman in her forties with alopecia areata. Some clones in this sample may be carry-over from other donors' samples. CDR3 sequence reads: CAGRSSPADHYNEQFF. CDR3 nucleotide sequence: TGTGCCGGCAGGTCCTCCCCTGCGGACCACTACAATGAGCAGTTCTTC.